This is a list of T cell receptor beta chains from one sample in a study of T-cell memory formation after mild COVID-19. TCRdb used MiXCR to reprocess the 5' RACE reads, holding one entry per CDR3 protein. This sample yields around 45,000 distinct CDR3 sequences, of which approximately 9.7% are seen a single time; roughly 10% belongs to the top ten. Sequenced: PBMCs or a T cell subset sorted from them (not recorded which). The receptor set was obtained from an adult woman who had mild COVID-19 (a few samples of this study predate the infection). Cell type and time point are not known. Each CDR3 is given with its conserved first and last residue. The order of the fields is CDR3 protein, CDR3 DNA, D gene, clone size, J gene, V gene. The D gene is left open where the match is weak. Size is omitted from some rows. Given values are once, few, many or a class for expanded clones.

CDR3aa: CASSPSATGGYEQYF
CDR3nt: TGTGCCAGCAGCCCCTCCGCGACAGGGGGCTACGAGCAGTACTTC
d_gene: TRBD1
abundance: few
j_gene: TRBJ2-7
v_gene: TRBV7-2

CDR3aa: CASRQLSGANVLTF
CDR3nt: TGTGCCAGCAGACAACTCTCTGGGGCCAACGTCCTGACTTTC
d_gene: -
abundance: many
j_gene: TRBJ2-6
v_gene: TRBV27

CDR3aa: CASTPGWIMNTEAFF
CDR3nt: TGTGCCAGCACCCCCGGTTGGATTATGAACACTGAAGCTTTCTTT
d_gene: -
abundance: once
j_gene: TRBJ1-1
v_gene: TRBV11-3

CDR3aa: CASSQSPTSGIYEQYF
CDR3nt: TGTGCCAGCAGCCAAAGCCCGACTAGCGGGATCTACGAGCAGTACTTC
d_gene: TRBD2
abundance: -
j_gene: TRBJ2-7
v_gene: TRBV4-2

CDR3aa: CAISESQLRLQETQYF
CDR3nt: TGTGCCATCAGTGAGTCCCAGCTTAGACTTCAAGAGACCCAGTACTTC
d_gene: -
abundance: many
j_gene: TRBJ2-5
v_gene: TRBV10-3

CDR3aa: CATSDPGTSGTDTQYF
CDR3nt: TGTGCCACCAGTGATCCCGGGACTAGCGGGACAGATACGCAGTATTTT
d_gene: TRBD2
abundance: -
j_gene: TRBJ2-3
v_gene: TRBV24-1

CDR3aa: CASSVYMNNEQFF
CDR3nt: TGTGCCAGCAGCGTTTATATGAACAATGAGCAGTTCTTC
d_gene: -
abundance: many
j_gene: TRBJ2-1
v_gene: TRBV9

CDR3aa: CASSFFAGGQETQYF
CDR3nt: TGTGCCAGCAGCTTTTTTGCGGGGGGCCAAGAGACCCAGTACTTC
d_gene: TRBD2
abundance: many
j_gene: TRBJ2-5
v_gene: TRBV5-6

CDR3aa: CASSISGAYEQYF
CDR3nt: TGTGCCAGCAGCATAAGCGGCGCATACGAGCAGTACTTC
d_gene: -
abundance: few
j_gene: TRBJ2-7
v_gene: TRBV7-9

CDR3aa: CAPPAILFSNQPQHF
CDR3nt: TGTGCCCCACCTGCCATCCTCTTTAGCAATCAGCCCCAGCATTTT
d_gene: -
abundance: -
j_gene: TRBJ1-5
v_gene: TRBV21-1

CDR3aa: CASSLGRRGDSPLHF
CDR3nt: TGTGCCAGCAGTTTAGGCAGGAGAGGGGATTCACCCCTCCACTTT
d_gene: -
abundance: -
j_gene: TRBJ1-6
v_gene: TRBV12-3/TRBV12-4

CDR3aa: CAIAGVTYEQYF
CDR3nt: TGTGCCATAGCCGGGGTAACCTACGAGCAGTACTTC
d_gene: -
abundance: few
j_gene: TRBJ2-7
v_gene: TRBV10-3

CDR3aa: CASSSRSSYEQYF
CDR3nt: TGTGCCAGCAGTTCACGGAGCTCCTACGAGCAGTACTTC
d_gene: -
abundance: many
j_gene: TRBJ2-7
v_gene: TRBV12-3/TRBV12-4

CDR3aa: CASSYGLAGYYEQYF
CDR3nt: TGTGCCAGCAGTTACGGACTAGCGGGGTACTACGAGCAGTACTTC
d_gene: TRBD2
abundance: many
j_gene: TRBJ2-7
v_gene: TRBV12-3/TRBV12-4

CDR3aa: CASSFSGSNQPQHF
CDR3nt: TGTGCCAGCAGCTTCAGCGGTAGCAATCAGCCCCAGCATTTT
d_gene: -
abundance: few
j_gene: TRBJ1-5
v_gene: TRBV7-2

CDR3aa: CASSSSSGSADTQYF
CDR3nt: TGCGCCAGCAGCTCATCTAGCGGGTCGGCAGATACGCAGTATTTT
d_gene: TRBD2
abundance: few
j_gene: TRBJ2-3
v_gene: TRBV4-3

CDR3aa: CASSAFGSGTTEAFF
CDR3nt: TGTGCCAGTAGCGCGTTCGGCTCAGGTACGACTGAAGCTTTCTTT
d_gene: -
abundance: -
j_gene: TRBJ1-1
v_gene: TRBV19

CDR3aa: CASSFAGTLIQETQYF
CDR3nt: TGTGCCAGCAGCTTCGCCGGGACCCTAATCCAAGAGACCCAGTACTTC
d_gene: -
abundance: many
j_gene: TRBJ2-5
v_gene: TRBV7-9

CDR3aa: CASTPGGGGQPQHF
CDR3nt: TGTGCCAGCACCCCCGGGGGGGGAGGTCAGCCCCAGCATTTT
d_gene: -
abundance: many
j_gene: TRBJ1-5
v_gene: TRBV7-2

CDR3aa: CATVRDRGRETQYF
CDR3nt: TGTGCCACGGTCCGGGACAGGGGTCGAGAGACCCAGTACTTC
d_gene: TRBD1
abundance: -
j_gene: TRBJ2-5
v_gene: TRBV6-1

CDR3aa: CASSSSGKDTQYF
CDR3nt: TGTGCCAGCAGCTCCTCAGGGAAAGATACGCAGTATTTT
d_gene: -
abundance: few
j_gene: TRBJ2-3
v_gene: TRBV7-9

CDR3aa: CASSLGGDAQPQHF
CDR3nt: TGTGCCAGCAGTTTAGGCGGAGACGCTCAGCCCCAGCATTTT
d_gene: -
abundance: -
j_gene: TRBJ1-5
v_gene: TRBV12-3/TRBV12-4

CDR3aa: CATSTDRDYYNEQFF
CDR3nt: TGTGCCACCAGCACCGACCGGGACTACTACAATGAGCAGTTCTTC
d_gene: TRBD2
abundance: few
j_gene: TRBJ2-1
v_gene: TRBV15

CDR3aa: CASSRGPFYEQYF
CDR3nt: TGTGCCAGCAGCCGGGGGCCATTCTACGAGCAGTACTTC
d_gene: -
abundance: few
j_gene: TRBJ2-7
v_gene: TRBV14

CDR3aa: CASLAGGNTGELFF
CDR3nt: TGTGCCAGTCTAGCGGGAGGCAACACCGGGGAGCTGTTTTTT
d_gene: TRBD2
abundance: many
j_gene: TRBJ2-2
v_gene: TRBV12-3/TRBV12-4

CDR3aa: CSARDSRTSNEQFF
CDR3nt: TGCAGTGCTAGAGATTCCCGGACTAGCAATGAGCAGTTCTTC
d_gene: TRBD2
abundance: many
j_gene: TRBJ2-1
v_gene: TRBV20-1

CDR3aa: CASSFTSGGGTDTQYF
CDR3nt: TGTGCCAGCAGCTTCACTAGCGGGGGGGGCACAGATACGCAGTATTTT
d_gene: TRBD2
abundance: -
j_gene: TRBJ2-3
v_gene: TRBV11-2

CDR3aa: CSAPLRLVLQETQYF
CDR3nt: TGCAGTGCTCCTCTCCGACTTGTATTACAAGAGACCCAGTACTTC
d_gene: -
abundance: many
j_gene: TRBJ2-5
v_gene: TRBV20-1

CDR3aa: CASSASLLAGRTYEQYF
CDR3nt: TGTGCCAGCAGCGCTTCCTTACTAGCGGGGAGGACCTACGAGCAGTACTTC
d_gene: TRBD2
abundance: few
j_gene: TRBJ2-7
v_gene: TRBV7-2

CDR3aa: CASSFQNAGGTEAFF
CDR3nt: TGTGCCAGCAGCTTCCAAAACGCAGGGGGCACTGAAGCTTTCTTT
d_gene: TRBD1
abundance: many
j_gene: TRBJ1-1
v_gene: TRBV7-2

CDR3aa: CATSTPDSTSTDTQYF
CDR3nt: TGTGCCACCAGCACACCTGACAGTACTAGCACAGATACGCAGTATTTT
d_gene: -
abundance: few
j_gene: TRBJ2-3
v_gene: TRBV24-1